This entry describes one T cell receptor (beta chain). What it recognizes is unknown. This sample was taken from a study of regulatory and conventional T cells in RAG deficiency. V was clipped by 2 bases and J by 7 bases, with 14 bases between them. This CDR3 is built from 15 residues. From germline, CDR1 is MNHEY and CDR2 SVGAGI. Study results and caveats: Patient subsets had shorter CDR3s; Omenn Treg-Tconv overlap exceeded 85%. Treg unique TCR beta sequences were approximately 96-fold fewer in Omenn syndrome and CID/AS patients than controls. Shannon entropy was markedly lower and Simpson indices higher in RAG-deficient patients than control T-cell subsets.

Sequencing used immunoSEQ multiplex PCR; TCRdb keeps in-frame clones, though not all of them. The table includes about 6,100 clones, 85% to 95% detected once. This sequence was found in a human donor with RAG deficiency presenting as severe combined immunodeficiency. The chain carries TRBV6-5 and TRBJ2-2, with unresolved D. Material: CD8+ T cells sorted from blood. In DNA, the CDR3 is TGTGCCAGCAGTTACGAAATTACCGGGCACGGGGAGCTGTTTTTT. Encoded protein: CASSYEITGHGELFF.